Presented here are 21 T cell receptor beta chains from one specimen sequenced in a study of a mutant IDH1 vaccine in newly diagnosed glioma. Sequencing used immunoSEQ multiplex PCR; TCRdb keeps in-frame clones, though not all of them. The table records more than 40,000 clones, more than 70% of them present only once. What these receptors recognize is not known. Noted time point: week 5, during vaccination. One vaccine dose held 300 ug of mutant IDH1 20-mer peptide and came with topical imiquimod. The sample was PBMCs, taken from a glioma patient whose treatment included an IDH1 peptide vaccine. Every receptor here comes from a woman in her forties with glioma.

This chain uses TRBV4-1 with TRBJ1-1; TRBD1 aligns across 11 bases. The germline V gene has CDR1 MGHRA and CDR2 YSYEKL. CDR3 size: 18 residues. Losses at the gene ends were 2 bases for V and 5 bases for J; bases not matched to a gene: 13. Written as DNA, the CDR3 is TGCGCCAGCAGCCAACCCCTCCCGGGACAGGGGGAAGGAACTGAAGCTTTCTTT. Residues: CASSQPLPGQGEGTEAFF.

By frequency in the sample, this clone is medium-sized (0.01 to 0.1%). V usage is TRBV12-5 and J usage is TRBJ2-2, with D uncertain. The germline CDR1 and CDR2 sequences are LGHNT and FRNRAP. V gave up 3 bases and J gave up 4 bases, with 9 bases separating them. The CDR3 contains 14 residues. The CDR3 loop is CASGFKGPTGELFF. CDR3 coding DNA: TGTGCTAGTGGTTTTAAAGGGCCCACCGGGGAGCTGTTTTTT.

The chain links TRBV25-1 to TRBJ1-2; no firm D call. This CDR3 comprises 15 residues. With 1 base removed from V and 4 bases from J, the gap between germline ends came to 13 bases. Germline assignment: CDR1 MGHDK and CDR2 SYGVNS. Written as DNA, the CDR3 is TGTGCCAGCAGTGAATTTTTAGGAGGCTCCTATGGCTACACCTTC. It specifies CASSEFLGGSYGYTF.

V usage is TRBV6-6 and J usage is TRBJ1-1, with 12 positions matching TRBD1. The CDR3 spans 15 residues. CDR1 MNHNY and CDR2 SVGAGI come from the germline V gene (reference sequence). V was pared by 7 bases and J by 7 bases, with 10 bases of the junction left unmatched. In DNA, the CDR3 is TGTGCCAGCATGGCGGCGGGGACAGGGGGCCTTGAAGCTTTCTTT. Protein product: CASMAAGTGGLEAFF.

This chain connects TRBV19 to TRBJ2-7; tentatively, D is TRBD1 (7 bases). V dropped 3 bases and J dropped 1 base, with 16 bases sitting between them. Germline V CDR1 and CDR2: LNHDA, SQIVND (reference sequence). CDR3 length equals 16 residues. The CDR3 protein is CASSIQAGTVSYEQYF. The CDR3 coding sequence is TGTGCCAGTAGTATTCAGGCGGGGACAGTTTCCTACGAGCAGTACTTC.

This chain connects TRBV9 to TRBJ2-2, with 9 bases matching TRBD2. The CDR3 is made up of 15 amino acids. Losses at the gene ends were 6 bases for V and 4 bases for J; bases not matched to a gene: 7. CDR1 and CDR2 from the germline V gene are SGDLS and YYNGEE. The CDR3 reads CASKPGLAITGELFF. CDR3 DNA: TGTGCCAGCAAACCGGGACTAGCTATCACCGGGGAGCTGTTTTTT.

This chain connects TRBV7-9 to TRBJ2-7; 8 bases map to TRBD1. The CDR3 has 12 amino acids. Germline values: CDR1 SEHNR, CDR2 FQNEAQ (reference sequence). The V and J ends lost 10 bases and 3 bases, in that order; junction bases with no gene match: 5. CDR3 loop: CATGTGNYEQYF. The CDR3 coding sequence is TGTGCCACAGGGACAGGTAACTACGAGCAGTACTTC. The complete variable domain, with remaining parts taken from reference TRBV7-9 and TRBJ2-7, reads DTGVSQNPRHKITKRGQNVTFRCDPISEHNRLYWYRQTLGQGPEFLTYFQNEAQLEKSRLLSDRFSAERPKGSFSTLEIQRTEQGDSAMYLCATGTGNYEQYFGPGTRLTVT.

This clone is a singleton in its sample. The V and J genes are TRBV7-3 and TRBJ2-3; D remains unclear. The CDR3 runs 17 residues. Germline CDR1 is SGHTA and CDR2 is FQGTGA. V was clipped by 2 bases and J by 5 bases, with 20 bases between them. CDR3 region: CASSLVGRPEGLDTQYF. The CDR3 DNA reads TGTGCCAGCAGCTTAGTTGGTCGACCCGAAGGGCTAGATACGCAGTATTTT.

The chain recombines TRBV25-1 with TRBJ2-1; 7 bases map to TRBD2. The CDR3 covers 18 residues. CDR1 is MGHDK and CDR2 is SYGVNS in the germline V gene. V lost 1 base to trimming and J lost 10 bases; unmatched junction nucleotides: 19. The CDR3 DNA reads TGTGCCAGCAGTGAATTTCCCCATAGTAGCGGGCGGGCAAGAGAGCAGTTCTTC. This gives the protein CASSEFPHSSGRAREQFF.

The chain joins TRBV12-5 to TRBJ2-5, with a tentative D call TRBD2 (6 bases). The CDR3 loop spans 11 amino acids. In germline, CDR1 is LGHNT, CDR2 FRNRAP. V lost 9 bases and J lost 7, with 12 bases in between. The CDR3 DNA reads TGTGCTAGCCATAAAGCGGGGACCCAGTACTTC. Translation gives CASHKAGTQYF.

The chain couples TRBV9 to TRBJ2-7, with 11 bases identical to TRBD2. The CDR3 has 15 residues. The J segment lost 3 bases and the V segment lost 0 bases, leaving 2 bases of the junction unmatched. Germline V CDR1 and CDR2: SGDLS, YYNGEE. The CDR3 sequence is CASSVASGGFYEQYF. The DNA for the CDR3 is TGTGCCAGCAGCGTAGCTAGCGGGGGGTTCTACGAGCAGTACTTC.

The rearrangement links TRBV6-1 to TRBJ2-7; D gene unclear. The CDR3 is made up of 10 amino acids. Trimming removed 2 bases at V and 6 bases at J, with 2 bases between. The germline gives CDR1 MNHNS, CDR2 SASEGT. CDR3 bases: TGTGCCAGCAGTGAACTCGAGCAGTACTTC. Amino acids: CASSELEQYF.

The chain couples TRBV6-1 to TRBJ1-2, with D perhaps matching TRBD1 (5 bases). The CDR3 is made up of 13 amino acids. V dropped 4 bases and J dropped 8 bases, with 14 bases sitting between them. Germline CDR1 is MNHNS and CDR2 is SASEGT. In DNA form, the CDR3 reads TGTGCCAGCAGTGCCCGGGGGTTGCGGGGCTACACCTTC. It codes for CASSARGLRGYTF.

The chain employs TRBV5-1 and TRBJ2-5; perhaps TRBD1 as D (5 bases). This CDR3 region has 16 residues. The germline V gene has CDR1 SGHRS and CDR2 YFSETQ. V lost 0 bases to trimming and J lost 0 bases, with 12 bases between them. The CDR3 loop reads CASSLGWVGDQETQYF. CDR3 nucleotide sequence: TGCGCCAGCAGCTTGGGTTGGGTAGGGGACCAAGAGACCCAGTACTTC. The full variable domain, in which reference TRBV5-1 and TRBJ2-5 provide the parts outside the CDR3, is KAGVTQTPRYLIKTRGQQVTLSCSPISGHRSVSWYQQTPGQGLQFLFEYFSETQRNKGNFPGRFSGRQFSNSRSEMNVSTLELGDSALYLCASSLGWVGDQETQYFGPGTRLLVL.

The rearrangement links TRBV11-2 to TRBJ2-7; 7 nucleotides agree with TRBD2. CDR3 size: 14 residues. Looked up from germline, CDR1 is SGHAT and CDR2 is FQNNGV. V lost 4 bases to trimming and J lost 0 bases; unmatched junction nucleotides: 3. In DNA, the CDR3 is TGTGCCAGCAGCTGGGGGGGGGTCTCCTACGAGCAGTACTTC. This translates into CASSWGGVSYEQYF. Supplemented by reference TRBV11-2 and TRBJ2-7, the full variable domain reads EAGVAQSPRYKIIEKRQSVAFWCNPISGHATLYWYQQILGQGPKLLIQFQNNGVVDDSQLPKDRFSAERLKGVDSTLKIQPAKLEDSAVYLCASSWGGVSYEQYFGPGTRLTVT.

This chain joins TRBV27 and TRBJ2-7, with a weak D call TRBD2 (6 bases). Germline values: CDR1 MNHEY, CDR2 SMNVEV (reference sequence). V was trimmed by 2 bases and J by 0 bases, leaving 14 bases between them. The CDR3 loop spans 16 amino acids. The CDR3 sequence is CASSLTRGLNSYEQYF. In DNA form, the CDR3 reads TGTGCCAGCAGTTTAACAAGGGGACTGAACTCCTACGAGCAGTACTTC.

DNA of the CDR3: TGTGCCAGCAGCCACTTGGGGGGCGGGGGGGCTGTCTACGAGCAGTACTTC. As protein: CASSHLGGGGAVYEQYF. The chain joins TRBV4-2 to TRBJ2-7, with 9 positions matching TRBD2. Germline V CDR1 and CDR2: LGHNA, YNFKEQ. CDR3 length equals 17 residues. The V gene end was trimmed by 3 bases and the J gene end by 3 bases; junction bases not matched to a gene: 12.

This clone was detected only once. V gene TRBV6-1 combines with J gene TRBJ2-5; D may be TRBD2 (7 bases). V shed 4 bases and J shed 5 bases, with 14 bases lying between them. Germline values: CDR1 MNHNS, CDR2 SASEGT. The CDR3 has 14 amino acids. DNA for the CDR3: TGTGCCAGCAGTGGGTGGGGGGGCCGGGAGACCCAGTACTTC. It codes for CASSGWGGRETQYF.

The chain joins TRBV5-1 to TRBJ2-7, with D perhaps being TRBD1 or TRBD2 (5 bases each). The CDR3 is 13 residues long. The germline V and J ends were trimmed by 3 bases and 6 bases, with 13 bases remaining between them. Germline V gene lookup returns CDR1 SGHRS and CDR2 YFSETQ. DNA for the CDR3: TGCGCCAGCAGCTGGGGGTCAATTGGCGAGCAGTACTTC. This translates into CASSWGSIGEQYF.

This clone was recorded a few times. DNA for the CDR3: TGTGCTCACCCCGACCGCGGTCCAGGGGGCTTTGGGTGGAACACTGAAGCTTTCTTT. Translating it yields CAHPDRGPGGFGWNTEAFF. The rearrangement uses TRBV7-7 and TRBJ1-1; 8 bases are a match to TRBD1. CDR1 and CDR2 (germline): SSHAT, FNYEAQ (reference sequence). This CDR3 is 19 amino acids long.

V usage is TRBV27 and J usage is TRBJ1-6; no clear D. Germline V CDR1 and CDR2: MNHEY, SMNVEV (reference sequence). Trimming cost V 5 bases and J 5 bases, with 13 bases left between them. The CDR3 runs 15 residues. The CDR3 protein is CASSPRPGHNSPLHF. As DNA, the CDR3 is TGTGCCAGCAGTCCGAGACCGGGCCATAATTCACCCCTCCACTTT.